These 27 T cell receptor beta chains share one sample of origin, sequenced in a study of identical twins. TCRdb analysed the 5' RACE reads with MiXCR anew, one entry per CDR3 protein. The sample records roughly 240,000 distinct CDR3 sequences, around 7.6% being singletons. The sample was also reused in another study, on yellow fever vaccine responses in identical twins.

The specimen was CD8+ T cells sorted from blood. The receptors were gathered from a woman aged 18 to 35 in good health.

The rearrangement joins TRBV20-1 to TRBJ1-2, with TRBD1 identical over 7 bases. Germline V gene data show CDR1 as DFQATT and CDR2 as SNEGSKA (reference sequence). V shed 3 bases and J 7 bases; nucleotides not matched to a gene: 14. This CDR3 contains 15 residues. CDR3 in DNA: TGCAGTGCTAGCCTCCCCCGACAGGGATGGATTGGCTACACCTTC. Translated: CSASLPRQGWIGYTF.

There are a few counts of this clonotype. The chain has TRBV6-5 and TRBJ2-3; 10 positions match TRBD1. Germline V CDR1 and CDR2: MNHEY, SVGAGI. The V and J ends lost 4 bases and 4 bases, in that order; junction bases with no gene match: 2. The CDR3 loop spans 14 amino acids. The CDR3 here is CASSSGTGADTQYF. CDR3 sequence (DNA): TGTGCCAGCAGTTCCGGGACAGGGGCAGATACGCAGTATTTT.

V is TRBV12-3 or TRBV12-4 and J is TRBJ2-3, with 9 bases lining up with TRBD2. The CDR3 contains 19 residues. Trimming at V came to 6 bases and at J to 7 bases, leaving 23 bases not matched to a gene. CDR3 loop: CASRPGGGGQGTHLYTQYF. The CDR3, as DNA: TGTGCCAGCAGGCCAGGCGGGGGGGGCCAGGGGACCCACTTATATACGCAGTATTTT.

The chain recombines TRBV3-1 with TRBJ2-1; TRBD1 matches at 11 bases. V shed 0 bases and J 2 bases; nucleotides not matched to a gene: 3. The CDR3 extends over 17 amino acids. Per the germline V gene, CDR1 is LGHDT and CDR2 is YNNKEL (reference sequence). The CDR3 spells CASSQERTGGPYNEQFF. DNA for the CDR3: TGTGCCAGCAGCCAAGAAAGGACAGGGGGCCCCTACAATGAGCAGTTCTTC.

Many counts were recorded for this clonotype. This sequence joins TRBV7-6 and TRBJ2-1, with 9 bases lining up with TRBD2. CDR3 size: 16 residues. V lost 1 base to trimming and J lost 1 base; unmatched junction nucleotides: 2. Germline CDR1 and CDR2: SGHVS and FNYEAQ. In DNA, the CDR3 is TGTGCCAGCAGCTTAGTTGCGGGAGGGTCCTACAATGAGCAGTTCTTC. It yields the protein CASSLVAGGSYNEQFF.

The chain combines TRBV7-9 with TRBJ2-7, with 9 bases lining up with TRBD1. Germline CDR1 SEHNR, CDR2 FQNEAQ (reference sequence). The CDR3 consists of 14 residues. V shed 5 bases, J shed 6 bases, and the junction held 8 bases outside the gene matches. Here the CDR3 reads CASSSSGQGVEQYF. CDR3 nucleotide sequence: TGTGCCAGCAGCAGCTCGGGACAGGGAGTCGAGCAGTACTTC. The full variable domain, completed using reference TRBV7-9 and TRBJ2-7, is DTGVSQNPRHKITKRGQNVTFRCDPISEHNRLYWYRQTLGQGPEFLTYFQNEAQLEKSRLLSDRFSAERPKGSFSTLEIQRTEQGDSAMYLCASSSSGQGVEQYFGPGTRLTVT.

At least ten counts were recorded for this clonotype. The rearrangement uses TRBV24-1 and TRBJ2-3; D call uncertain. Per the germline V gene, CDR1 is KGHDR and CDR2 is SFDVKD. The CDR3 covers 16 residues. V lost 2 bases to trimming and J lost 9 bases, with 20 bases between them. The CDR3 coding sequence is TGTGCCACCAGTGATTCGGCTCATCTAGTCCTAGGGACGCAGTATTTT. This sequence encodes CATSDSAHLVLGTQYF.

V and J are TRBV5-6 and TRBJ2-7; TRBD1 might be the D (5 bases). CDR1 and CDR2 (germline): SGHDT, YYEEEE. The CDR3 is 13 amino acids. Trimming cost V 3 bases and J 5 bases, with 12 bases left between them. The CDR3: CASSWGDANEQYF. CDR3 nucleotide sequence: TGTGCCAGCAGCTGGGGCGACGCGAACGAGCAGTACTTC.

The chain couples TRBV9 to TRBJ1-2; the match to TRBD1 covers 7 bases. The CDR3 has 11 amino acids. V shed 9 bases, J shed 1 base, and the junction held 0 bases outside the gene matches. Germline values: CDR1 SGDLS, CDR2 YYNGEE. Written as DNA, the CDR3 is TGTGCCACAGGGGGTAACTATGGCTACACCTTC. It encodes CATGGNYGYTF.

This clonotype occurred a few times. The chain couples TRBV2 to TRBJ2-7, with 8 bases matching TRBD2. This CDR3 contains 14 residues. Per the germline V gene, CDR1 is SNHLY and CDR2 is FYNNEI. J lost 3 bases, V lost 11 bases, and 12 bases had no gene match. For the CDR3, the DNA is TGTGCCGCCAACCTAGCGGGTGGCGTCTACGAGCAGTACTTC. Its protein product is CAANLAGGVYEQYF.

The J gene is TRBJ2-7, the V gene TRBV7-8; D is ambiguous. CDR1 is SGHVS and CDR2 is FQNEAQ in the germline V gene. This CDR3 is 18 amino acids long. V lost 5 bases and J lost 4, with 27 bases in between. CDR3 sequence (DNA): TGTGCCAGCAGCCCTATAGGCGGCTTACCAAGAAGGCCATACGAGCAGTACTTC. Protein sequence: CASSPIGGLPRRPYEQYF.

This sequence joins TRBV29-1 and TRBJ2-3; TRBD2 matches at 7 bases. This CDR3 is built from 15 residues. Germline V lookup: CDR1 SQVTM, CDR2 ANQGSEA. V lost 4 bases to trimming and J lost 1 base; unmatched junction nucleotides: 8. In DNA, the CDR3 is TGCAGCGTTGTGGGGGGGGAGAGGGGCACAGATACGCAGTATTTT. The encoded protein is CSVVGGERGTDTQYF.

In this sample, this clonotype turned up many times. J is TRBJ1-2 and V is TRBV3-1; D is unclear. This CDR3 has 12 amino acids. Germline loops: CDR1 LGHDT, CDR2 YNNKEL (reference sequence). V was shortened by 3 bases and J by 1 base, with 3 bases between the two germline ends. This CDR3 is CASSQSNYGYTF. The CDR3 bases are TGTGCCAGCAGCCAGAGTAACTATGGCTACACCTTC.

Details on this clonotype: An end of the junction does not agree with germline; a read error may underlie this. In DNA, the CDR3 is TGTGCGACCAGTGATGAGGGGGGGACAGGGGGCGCCGTCCGCTCCTACAATGAGCAGTTCTTC. Its translation is CATSDEGGTGGAVRSYNEQFF. This rearrangement joins TRBV24-1 to TRBJ2-1; TRBD1 matches 12 bases. Germline V gene sequence: CDR1 KGHDR, CDR2 SFDVKD. The length of the CDR3 is 21 residues.

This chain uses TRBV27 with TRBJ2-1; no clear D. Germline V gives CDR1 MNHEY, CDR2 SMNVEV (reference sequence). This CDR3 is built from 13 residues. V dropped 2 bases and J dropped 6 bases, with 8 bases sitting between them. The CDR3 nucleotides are TGTGCCAGCAGTTTAATGACGGGCAATGAGCAGTTCTTC. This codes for CASSLMTGNEQFF.

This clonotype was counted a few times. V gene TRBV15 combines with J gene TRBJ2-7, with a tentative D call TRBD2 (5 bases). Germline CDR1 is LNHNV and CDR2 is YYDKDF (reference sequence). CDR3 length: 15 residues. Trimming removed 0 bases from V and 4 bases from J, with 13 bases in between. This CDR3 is CATSRDQGSSYEQYF. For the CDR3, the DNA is TGTGCCACCAGCAGAGATCAAGGGAGTTCGTACGAGCAGTACTTC. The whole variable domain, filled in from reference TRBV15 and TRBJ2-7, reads DAMVIQNPRYQVTQFGKPVTLSCSQTLNHNVMYWYQQKSSQAPKLLFHYYDKDFNNEADTPDNFQSRRPNTSFCFLDIRSPGLGDTAMYLCATSRDQGSSYEQYFGPGTRLTVT.

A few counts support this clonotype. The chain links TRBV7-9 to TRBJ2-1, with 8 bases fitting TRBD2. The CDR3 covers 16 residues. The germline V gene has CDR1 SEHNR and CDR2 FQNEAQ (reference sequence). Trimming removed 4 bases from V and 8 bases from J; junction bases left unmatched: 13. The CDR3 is CASSSPAGGEGDEQFF. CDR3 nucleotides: TGTGCCAGCAGCTCCCCGGCGGGAGGTGAGGGGGATGAGCAGTTCTTC.

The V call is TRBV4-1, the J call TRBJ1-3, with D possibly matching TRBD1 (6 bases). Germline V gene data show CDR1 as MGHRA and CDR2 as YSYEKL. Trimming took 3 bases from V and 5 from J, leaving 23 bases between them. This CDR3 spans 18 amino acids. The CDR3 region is CASSHATKQGYDRNTIYF. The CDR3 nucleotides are TGCGCCAGCAGCCACGCTACAAAACAGGGTTACGATAGAAACACCATATATTTT.

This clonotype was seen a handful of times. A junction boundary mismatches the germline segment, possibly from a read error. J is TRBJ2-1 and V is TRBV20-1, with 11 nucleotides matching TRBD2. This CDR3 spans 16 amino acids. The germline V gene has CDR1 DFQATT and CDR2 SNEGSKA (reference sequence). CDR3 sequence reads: CCALLTGTSGYNEQFF. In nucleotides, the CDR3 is TGCTGTGCACTTCTCACCGGGACTAGCGGTTACAATGAGCAGTTCTTC.

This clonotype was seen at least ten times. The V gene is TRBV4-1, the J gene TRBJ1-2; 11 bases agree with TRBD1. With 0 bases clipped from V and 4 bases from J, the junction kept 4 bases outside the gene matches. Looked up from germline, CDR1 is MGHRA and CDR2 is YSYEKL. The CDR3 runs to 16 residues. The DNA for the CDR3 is TGCGCCAGCAGCCAAGACCGGACAGGGGGCGTCTATGGCTACACCTTC. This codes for CASSQDRTGGVYGYTF.

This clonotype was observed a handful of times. CDR3: CASSQAFSVGLAGFNEQFF. The DNA for the CDR3 is TGTGCCAGCAGCCAAGCTTTTTCCGTCGGACTAGCGGGCTTCAATGAGCAGTTCTTC. The J gene is TRBJ2-1, the V gene TRBV4-2, with 11 bases identical to TRBD2. The CDR3 runs 19 residues. Germline lookup yields CDR1 LGHNA and CDR2 YNFKEQ. V gave up 1 base and J gave up 6 bases; unmatched junction bases: 14.

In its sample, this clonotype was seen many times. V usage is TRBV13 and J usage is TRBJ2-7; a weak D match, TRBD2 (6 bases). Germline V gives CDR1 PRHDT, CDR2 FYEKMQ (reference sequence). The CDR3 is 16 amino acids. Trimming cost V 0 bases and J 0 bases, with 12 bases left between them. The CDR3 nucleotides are TGTGCCAGCAGCTTAGGGCGGGGTTTGAGCTCCTACGAGCAGTACGTC. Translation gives CASSLGRGLSSYEQYV.

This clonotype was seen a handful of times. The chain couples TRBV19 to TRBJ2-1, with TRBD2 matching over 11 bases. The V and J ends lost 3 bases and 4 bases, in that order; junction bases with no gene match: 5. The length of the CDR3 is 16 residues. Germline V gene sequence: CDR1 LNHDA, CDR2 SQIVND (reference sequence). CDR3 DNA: TGTGCCAGTAGTATTGAGGGACTAGCGGTTTACAATGAGCAGTTCTTC. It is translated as CASSIEGLAVYNEQFF.

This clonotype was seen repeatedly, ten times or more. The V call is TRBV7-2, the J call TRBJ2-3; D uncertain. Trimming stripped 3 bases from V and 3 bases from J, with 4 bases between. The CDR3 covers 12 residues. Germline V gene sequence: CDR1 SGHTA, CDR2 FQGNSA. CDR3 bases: TGTGCCAGCAGCTTTCTGACAGATACGCAGTATTTT. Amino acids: CASSFLTDTQYF.

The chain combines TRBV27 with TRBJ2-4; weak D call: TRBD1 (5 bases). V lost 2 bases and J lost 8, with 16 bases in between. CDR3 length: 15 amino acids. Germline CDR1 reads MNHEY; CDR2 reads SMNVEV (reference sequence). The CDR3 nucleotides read TGTGCCAGCAGTTTAGTCGGGCAGGGTAGGGACATTCAGTACTTC. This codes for CASSLVGQGRDIQYF.

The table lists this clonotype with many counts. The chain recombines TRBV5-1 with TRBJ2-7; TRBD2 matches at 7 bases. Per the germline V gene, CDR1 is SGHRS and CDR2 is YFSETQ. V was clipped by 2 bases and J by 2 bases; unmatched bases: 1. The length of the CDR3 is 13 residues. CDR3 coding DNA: TGCGCCAGCAGCTTCGGACTAGCCTACGAGCAGTACTTC. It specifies CASSFGLAYEQYF.

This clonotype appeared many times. CDR3 in DNA: TGTGCCAGCAGTTTAAGTTGGGACGCATCGACTGAAGCTTTCTTT. Translated: CASSLSWDASTEAFF. The chain recombines TRBV28 with TRBJ1-1, with D tentatively TRBD1 (5 bases). Trimming stripped 2 bases from V and 5 bases from J, with 15 bases between. The length of the CDR3 is 15 residues. Germline V CDR1 and CDR2: MDHEN, SYDVKM.